This entry lists 19 T cell receptor beta chains sequenced from one sample in a study of blood T cell repertoires in COVID-19. Profiling relied on immunoSEQ multiplex PCR, and the TCRdb table lists in-frame clones only, not all of them. The table lists roughly 80,000 clones, over 80% of them singletons. The sample comprised peripheral blood. These receptors came from a man in his sixties with active or convalescent COVID-19.

The rearrangement links TRBV2 to TRBJ1-1; no clear D gene. CDR3 size: 13 residues. Germline loops: CDR1 SNHLY, CDR2 FYNNEI. V was trimmed by 6 bases and J by 0 bases, leaving 8 bases between them. The CDR3 loop is CASRDTVNTEAFF. For the CDR3, the DNA is TGTGCCAGCAGGGATACAGTGAACACTGAAGCTTTCTTT.

The V and J genes are TRBV3-1 (or the pseudogene TRBV3-2) and TRBJ2-5; 9 bases line up with TRBD2. The CDR3 is made up of 17 amino acids. V shed 0 bases and J 3 bases; nucleotides not matched to a gene: 8. Germline CDR1 reads LGHDT; CDR2 reads YNNKEL (reference sequence). CDR3 sequence (DNA): TGTGCCAGCAGCCAAGATATTAGCGGGGGTTGGAAAGAGACCCAGTACTTC. Translating gives CASSQDISGGWKETQYF.

The chain combines TRBV5-1 with TRBJ2-3, with D maybe TRBD1 (5 bases). Germline CDR1 and CDR2: SGHRS and YFSETQ. Trimming pared 0 bases from V and 4 bases from J, leaving 12 bases between. This CDR3 spans 15 amino acids. The chain's CDR3 is CASSLDRMGSDTQYF. The CDR3 nucleotides are TGCGCCAGCAGCTTGGACAGGATGGGTTCAGATACGCAGTATTTT.

This chain connects TRBV6-4 to TRBJ1-2; 9 bases are a match to TRBD1. V was pared by 3 bases and J by 1 base, with 3 bases of the junction left unmatched. CDR1 is MRHNA and CDR2 is SNTAGT in the germline V gene. This CDR3 is built from 15 residues. CDR3 nucleotides: TGTGCCAGCAGTGAAGGGACAGGGAGTAACTATGGCTACACCTTC. Protein sequence: CASSEGTGSNYGYTF.

The chain couples TRBV18 to TRBJ1-1; D gene unclear. The CDR3 is 13 residues long. Trimming pared 2 bases from V and 5 bases from J, leaving 9 bases between. Germline V gene data show CDR1 as KGHSH and CDR2 as LQKENI. In DNA form, the CDR3 reads TGTGCCAGCTCACCAGCAGGAAGGACTGAAGCTTTCTTT. Its translation is CASSPAGRTEAFF.

This clone was found once. J is TRBJ1-6 and V is TRBV11-2; 8 positions match TRBD1. There are 16 residues in the CDR3. Germline CDR1 is SGHAT and CDR2 is FQNNGV. V trimming: 1 base; J trimming: 8 bases; junction bases outside the gene matches: 7. CDR3 nucleotide sequence: TGTGCCAGCAGCTTAGCACCCGGACAGGGACATTCACCCCTCCACTTT. This gives the protein CASSLAPGQGHSPLHF. Full variable domain (outside the CDR3, taken from reference TRBV11-2 and TRBJ1-6): EAGVAQSPRYKIIEKRQSVAFWCNPISGHATLYWYQQILGQGPKLLIQFQNNGVVDDSQLPKDRFSAERLKGVDSTLKIQPAKLEDSAVYLCASSLAPGQGHSPLHFGNGTRLTVT.

This clone was seen a few times. The rearrangement uses TRBV6-4 and TRBJ2-3; 11 bases align to TRBD2. The germline V gene encodes CDR1 MRHNA and CDR2 SNTAGT. The V segment lost 8 bases and the J segment 2 bases; nucleotides outside the gene matches: 6. The CDR3 loop spans 15 amino acids. CDR3 nucleotides: TGTGCCAGCGCAAAACTAGCGGGGGACACAGATACGCAGTATTTT. The encoded protein is CASAKLAGDTDTQYF.

V gene TRBV11-2 combines with J gene TRBJ2-3; D not resolved. Deletions cut 5 bases from V and 2 bases from J, with 8 bases between. The V gene's germline CDR1 is SGHAT and CDR2 FQNNGV. The CDR3 consists of 13 residues. CDR3 residues: CASSLRFTDTQYF. The CDR3 bases are TGTGCCAGCAGCCTTCGGTTCACAGATACGCAGTATTTT.

The chain carries TRBV30 and TRBJ1-1; D is unclear. Trimming took off 0 bases at V and 7 bases at J, with 12 bases between the two ends. Germline values: CDR1 GTSNPN, CDR2 SVGIG (reference sequence). This CDR3 has 13 residues. The DNA for the CDR3 is TGTGCCTGGAGTGTACTCGTTAACGGTGAAGCTTTCTTT. This sequence encodes CAWSVLVNGEAFF. Variable domain in full (rest from reference TRBV30 and TRBJ1-1): SQTIHQWPATLVQPVGSPLSLECTVEGTSNPNLYWYRQAAGRGLQLLFYSVGIGQISSEVPQNLSASRPQDRQFILSSKKLLLSDSGFYLCAWSVLVNGEAFFGQGTRLTVV.

The CDR3 here is CASSPQGPGASTDTQYF. The DNA for the CDR3 is TGTGCCAGCTCACCTCAGGGTCCGGGCGCTAGCACAGATACGCAGTATTTT. The chain recombines TRBV18 with TRBJ2-3, with D possibly being TRBD1 (5 bases). The CDR3 is 17 residues long. Trimming removed 3 bases at V and 0 bases at J, with 16 bases between. CDR1 and CDR2 (germline): KGHSH, LQKENI.

This clone was detected only a few times. The chain has TRBV6-6 and TRBJ1-6; TRBD1 agrees at 9 bases. This CDR3 comprises 18 residues. V lost 5 bases and J lost 10; bases outside the gene matches: 18. The germline gives CDR1 MNHNY, CDR2 SVGAGI (reference sequence). CDR3 DNA: TGTGCCAGCAGTCCCCTCCCCCGCTCAGGGACAGGGAGGTCACCCCTCCACTTT. It codes for CASSPLPRSGTGRSPLHF.

J is TRBJ2-7 and V is TRBV7-2, with 8 positions matching TRBD1. Per the germline V gene, CDR1 is SGHTA and CDR2 is FQGNSA. The CDR3 has 13 amino acids. V lost 5 bases, J lost 3 bases, and 3 bases stayed unmatched. The CDR3, as DNA: TGTGCCAGCAGCCGGACAGGGAGCTACGAGCAGTACTTC. It encodes CASSRTGSYEQYF.

This chain links TRBV6-5 with TRBJ2-3, with a possible D match to TRBD2 (6 bases). The germline gives CDR1 MNHEY, CDR2 SVGAGI. This CDR3 is 15 amino acids long. Trimming took off 0 bases at V and 2 bases at J, with 9 bases between the two ends. The CDR3 bases are TGTGCCAGCAGTTACTCGGGACTCGTCACAGATACGCAGTATTTT. Protein: CASSYSGLVTDTQYF.

This clone has just one count. This CDR3 reads CASSLRGSSGNTIYF. CDR3 nucleotide sequence: TGCGCCAGCAGCTTACGCGGCAGCTCTGGAAACACCATATATTTT. This chain joins TRBV5-1 and TRBJ1-3; D remains unclear. In germline, CDR1 is SGHRS, CDR2 YFSETQ. V was cut by 2 bases and J by 0 bases, with 9 bases left in between. This CDR3 spans 15 amino acids.

The V call is TRBV27, the J call TRBJ2-3, with 8 bases fitting TRBD1. CDR3 length: 14 amino acids. Germline V gene data show CDR1 as MNHEY and CDR2 as SMNVEV (reference sequence). After removal of 6 bases from V and 3 bases from J, the junction contained 5 bases not matched to a gene. CDR3 bases: TGTGCCAGCAGGGACAGGGTAAGAACAGATACGCAGTATTTT. This codes for CASRDRVRTDTQYF.

This rearrangement joins TRBV19 to TRBJ2-6; D ambiguous. The CDR3 spans 15 residues. In germline, CDR1 is LNHDA, CDR2 SQIVND (reference sequence). Between the trimmed V and J ends, which lost 7 bases and 2 bases, there was a span of 12 bases. The CDR3 loop reads CASTTQLAGANVLTF. Here the CDR3 DNA reads TGTGCCAGTACCACTCAGCTAGCTGGGGCCAACGTCCTGACTTTC.

This clone was detected only a few times. The V and J genes are TRBV6-6 and TRBJ1-5; no firm D call. The CDR3 is 14 amino acids. The V gene's germline CDR1 is MNHNY and CDR2 SVGAGI (reference sequence). V dropped 8 bases and J dropped 2 bases, with 13 bases sitting between them. The CDR3 loop reads CASRLREGNQPQHF. CDR3 bases: TGTGCCAGCCGATTGAGGGAGGGCAATCAGCCCCAGCATTTT.

V gene TRBV27 combines with J gene TRBJ2-1; TRBD2 matches at 14 bases. The CDR3 runs to 21 residues. The germline gives CDR1 MNHEY, CDR2 SMNVEV (reference sequence). After removal of 2 bases from V and 0 bases from J, the junction contained 12 bases not matched to a gene. The CDR3 sequence is CASSLVSGTSGGSPSYNEQFF. CDR3 nucleotides: TGTGCCAGCAGTTTAGTTTCGGGGACTAGCGGGGGTTCCCCCTCCTACAATGAGCAGTTCTTC.

This clone appeared once. One junction end disagrees with the germline gene, perhaps due to a read error. The chain recombines TRBV7-7 with TRBJ1-2; the D gene is possibly TRBD1 (6 bases). This CDR3 has 16 residues. Germline values: CDR1 SSHAT, CDR2 FNYEAQ (reference sequence). CDR3 in DNA: TGTGCTAGCAGCTGGACCCAGGGGCAACCCCTCTATGGCTACACCTTC. This codes for CASSWTQGQPLYGYTF.